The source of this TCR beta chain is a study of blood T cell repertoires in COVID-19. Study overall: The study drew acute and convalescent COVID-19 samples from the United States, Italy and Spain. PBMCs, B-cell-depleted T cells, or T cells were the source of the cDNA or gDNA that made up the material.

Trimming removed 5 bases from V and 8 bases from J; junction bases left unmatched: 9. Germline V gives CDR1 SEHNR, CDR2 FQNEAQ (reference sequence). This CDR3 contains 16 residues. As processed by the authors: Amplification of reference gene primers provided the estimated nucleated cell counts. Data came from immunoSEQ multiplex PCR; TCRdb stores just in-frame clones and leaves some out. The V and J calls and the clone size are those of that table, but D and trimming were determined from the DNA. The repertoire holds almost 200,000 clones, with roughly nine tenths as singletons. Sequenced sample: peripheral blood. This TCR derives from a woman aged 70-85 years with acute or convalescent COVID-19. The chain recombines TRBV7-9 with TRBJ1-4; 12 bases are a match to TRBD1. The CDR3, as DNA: TGTGCCAGCAGCGCCGGGACAGGGGGCTACCTCGAAAAACTGTTTTTT. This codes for CASSAGTGGYLEKLFF.